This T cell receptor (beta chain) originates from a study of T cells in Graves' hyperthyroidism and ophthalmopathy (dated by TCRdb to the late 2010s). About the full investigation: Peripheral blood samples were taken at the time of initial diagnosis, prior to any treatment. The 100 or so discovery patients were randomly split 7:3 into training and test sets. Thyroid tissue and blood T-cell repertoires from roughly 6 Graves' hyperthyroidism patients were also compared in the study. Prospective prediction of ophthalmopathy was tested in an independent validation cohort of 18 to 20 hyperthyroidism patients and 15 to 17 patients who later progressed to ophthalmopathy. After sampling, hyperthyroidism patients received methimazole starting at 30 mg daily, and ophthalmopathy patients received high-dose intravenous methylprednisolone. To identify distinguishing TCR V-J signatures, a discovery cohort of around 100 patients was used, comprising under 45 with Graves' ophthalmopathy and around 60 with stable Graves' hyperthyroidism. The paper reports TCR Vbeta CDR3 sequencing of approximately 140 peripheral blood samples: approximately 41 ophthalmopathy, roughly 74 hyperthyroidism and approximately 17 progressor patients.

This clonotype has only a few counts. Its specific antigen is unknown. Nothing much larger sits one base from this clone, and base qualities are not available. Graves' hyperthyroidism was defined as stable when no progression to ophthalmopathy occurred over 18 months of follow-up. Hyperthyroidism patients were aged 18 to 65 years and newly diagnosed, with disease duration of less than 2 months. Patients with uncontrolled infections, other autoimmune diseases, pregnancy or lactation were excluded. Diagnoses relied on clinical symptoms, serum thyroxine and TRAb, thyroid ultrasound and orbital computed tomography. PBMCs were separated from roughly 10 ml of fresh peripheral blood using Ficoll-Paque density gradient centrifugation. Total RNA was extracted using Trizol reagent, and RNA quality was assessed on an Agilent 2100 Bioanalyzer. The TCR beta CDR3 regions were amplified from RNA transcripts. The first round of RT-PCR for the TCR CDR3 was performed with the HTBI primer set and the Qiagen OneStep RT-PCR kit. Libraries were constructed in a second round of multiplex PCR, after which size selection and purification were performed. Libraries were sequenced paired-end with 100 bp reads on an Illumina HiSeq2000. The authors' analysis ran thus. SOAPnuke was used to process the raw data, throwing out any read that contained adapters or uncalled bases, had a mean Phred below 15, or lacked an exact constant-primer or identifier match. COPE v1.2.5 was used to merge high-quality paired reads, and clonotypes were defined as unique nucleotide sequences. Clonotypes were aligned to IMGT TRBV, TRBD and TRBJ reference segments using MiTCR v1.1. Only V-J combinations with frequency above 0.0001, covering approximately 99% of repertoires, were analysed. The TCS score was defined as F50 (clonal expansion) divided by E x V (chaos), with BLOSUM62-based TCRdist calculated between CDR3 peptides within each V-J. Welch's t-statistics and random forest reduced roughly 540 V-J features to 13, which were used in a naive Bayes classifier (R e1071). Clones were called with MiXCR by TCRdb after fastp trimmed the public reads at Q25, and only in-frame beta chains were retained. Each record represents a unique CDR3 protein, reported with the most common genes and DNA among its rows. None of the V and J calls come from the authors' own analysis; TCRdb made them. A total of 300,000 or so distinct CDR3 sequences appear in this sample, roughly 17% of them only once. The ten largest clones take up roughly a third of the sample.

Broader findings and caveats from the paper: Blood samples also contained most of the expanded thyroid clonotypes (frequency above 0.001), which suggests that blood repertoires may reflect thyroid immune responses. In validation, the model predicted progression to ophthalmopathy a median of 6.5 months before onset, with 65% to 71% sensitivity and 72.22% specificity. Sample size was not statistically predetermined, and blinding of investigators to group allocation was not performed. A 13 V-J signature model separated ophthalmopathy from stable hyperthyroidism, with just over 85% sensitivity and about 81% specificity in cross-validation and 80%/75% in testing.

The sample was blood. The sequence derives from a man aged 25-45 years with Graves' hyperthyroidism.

The DNA reads as follows: TGTGCCACCACGGACAGGACTTTCTACGAGCAGTACTTC. Its product reads: CATTDRTFYEQYF. The chain is encoded by TRBV10-3 joined to TRBJ2-7; a stretch of 7 junction bases matches TRBD1. There are 13 amino acids in the CDR3, from cysteine to phenylalanine inclusive. The entry retains the CDR3 DNA only, 39 bases that are in frame from base 1. Looking up the germline V gene yields CDR1 ENHRY and CDR2 SYGVKD. Trimmed from V: 10 bases; trimmed from J: 3 bases; junction bases lacking a gene match: 9.